The 24 T cell receptor beta chains below come from one sample, sequenced in a study of control samples from healthy donors and cancer patients. The table came from immunoSEQ multiplex PCR; TCRdb's copy has only in-frame clones and leaves some out. The top ten hold about a fifth of the sample, which has 93,000 or so clones, 85% to 90% seen once. Sequencing used PBMCs. These receptors all come from a man aged 55 to 69 with lung cancer.

The chain joins TRBV5-1 to TRBJ2-1, with 10 bases identical to TRBD2. This CDR3 comprises 16 residues. Germline-derived CDR1 and CDR2 are SGHRS and YFSETQ. Trimming at V came to 3 bases and at J to 1 base, leaving 4 bases not matched to a gene. The CDR3 region has the DNA TGCGCCAGCAGCTCGAGCGGGGGGGCTTCCTACAATGAGCAGTTCTTC. Translated, it gives CASSSSGGASYNEQFF.

The rearrangement links TRBV6-5 to TRBJ1-1, with D unclear. V was clipped by 2 bases and J by 4 bases, with 11 bases between them. The CDR3 has 14 amino acids. Germline V gives CDR1 MNHEY, CDR2 SVGAGI. The CDR3 is CASSYLGETTEAFF. In DNA, the CDR3 is TGTGCCAGCAGTTACCTCGGAGAGACCACTGAAGCTTTCTTT.

The J gene is TRBJ2-4, the V gene TRBV20-1; D unclear. CDR1 and CDR2 from the germline V gene are DFQATT and SNEGSKA (reference sequence). V lost 6 bases, J lost 7 bases, and 10 bases lay in between. The CDR3 has 11 amino acids. The CDR3 sequence is CSAPQRNIQYF. For the CDR3, the DNA is TGCAGTGCCCCCCAGCGTAACATTCAGTACTTC.

This chain links TRBV10-2 with TRBJ2-2, with 16 bases fitting TRBD2. Germline assignment: CDR1 WSHSY and CDR2 SAAADI. The CDR3 is made up of 17 amino acids. With 6 bases clipped from V and 4 bases from J, the junction kept 5 bases outside the gene matches. The CDR3 region is CASRGTSGGAFTGELFF. Here the CDR3 DNA reads TGCGCCAGCAGAGGGACTAGCGGGGGGGCTTTCACCGGGGAGCTGTTTTTT.

This clone was seen just once. The J gene is TRBJ2-1, the V gene TRBV7-8; 13 bases map to TRBD2. Germline CDR1 is SGHVS and CDR2 is FQNEAQ. The V and J ends lost 6 bases and 5 bases, in that order; junction bases with no gene match: 7. This CDR3 comprises 16 residues. The CDR3 is CASSSLAGGPHNEQFF. In DNA form, the CDR3 reads TGTGCCAGCAGTTCACTAGCGGGGGGGCCGCACAATGAGCAGTTCTTC.

The chain is built from TRBV30 and TRBJ2-1; TRBD2 is a possible D gene (5 bases). The length of the CDR3 is 14 residues. Germline CDR1 reads GTSNPN; CDR2 reads SVGIG (reference sequence). Deletions cut 4 bases from V and 2 bases from J, with 12 bases between. The CDR3 nucleotides are TGTGCCTGGAATAGAGGGCTCCCCTACAATGAGCAGTTCTTC. This translates into CAWNRGLPYNEQFF.

The chain is built from TRBV10-3 and TRBJ2-5; a weak D match, TRBD2 (6 bases). The CDR3 spans 17 residues. CDR1 is ENHRY and CDR2 is SYGVKD in the germline V gene. Trimming removed 2 bases at V and 5 bases at J, with 21 bases between. The CDR3 region is CAISELWEREVRETQYF. CDR3 nucleotides: TGTGCCATCAGTGAGCTGTGGGAAAGGGAGGTACGGGAGACCCAGTACTTC.

The chain couples TRBV2 to TRBJ1-1, with 7 bases matching TRBD1. This CDR3 contains 15 residues. In germline, CDR1 is SNHLY, CDR2 FYNNEI. J gave up 2 bases and V 9 bases, and 12 bases lay outside the gene matches. This chain's CDR3 is CARRSQTGVNTEAFF. DNA of the CDR3: TGTGCCAGGCGTTCTCAAACAGGGGTTAACACTGAAGCTTTCTTT. Full variable domain (missing parts from reference TRBV2 and TRBJ1-1): EPEVTQTPSHQVTQMGQEVILRCVPISNHLYFYWYRQILGQKVEFLVSFYNNEISEKSEIFDDQFSVERPDGSNFTLKIRSTKLEDSAMYFCARRSQTGVNTEAFFGQGTRLTVV.

This clone appeared a few times. Here the CDR3 reads CASSLAGFGYEQYF. The CDR3 DNA is TGTGCCAGCAGCTTAGCTGGGTTCGGCTACGAGCAGTACTTC. The V gene is TRBV11-2, the J gene TRBJ2-7; D gene ambiguous. In germline, CDR1 is SGHAT, CDR2 FQNNGV. This CDR3 comprises 14 residues. V lost 1 base and J lost 3, with 10 bases in between.

J is TRBJ2-3 and V is TRBV18; 8 nucleotides agree with TRBD1. The V gene's germline CDR1 is KGHSH and CDR2 LQKENI. The CDR3 extends over 15 amino acids. V was pared by 8 bases and J by 0 bases, with 7 bases of the junction left unmatched. CDR3 region: CASRYRQGSTDTQYF. CDR3 nucleotide sequence: TGTGCCAGCCGATATCGACAGGGGAGCACAGATACGCAGTATTTT.

The chain couples TRBV20-1 to TRBJ1-3; TRBD1 is a possible D gene (5 bases). The length of the CDR3 is 14 residues. Deletions cut 3 bases from V and 0 bases from J, with 9 bases between. Germline V lookup: CDR1 DFQATT, CDR2 SNEGSKA (reference sequence). The CDR3 DNA follows: TGCAGTGCTAGTGGGGCTTACTCTGGAAACACCATATATTTT. This sequence encodes CSASGAYSGNTIYF.

The chain links TRBV7-2 to TRBJ1-6; D gene uncertain. The V and J ends lost 3 bases and 6 bases respectively, with 15 bases between them. CDR3 length equals 16 residues. CDR1 and CDR2 (germline): SGHTA, FQGNSA. CDR3 nucleotide sequence: TGTGCCAGCAGCTTTGAATATAGGGCGAGTAATTCACCCCTCCACTTT. It codes for CASSFEYRASNSPLHF.

This chain connects TRBV20-1 to TRBJ1-5; D not resolved. Trimming shortened V by 5 bases and J by 11 bases, and 7 bases separated the two germline ends. The germline CDR1 and CDR2 sequences are DFQATT and SNEGSKA (reference sequence). This CDR3 region has 9 residues. The DNA of the CDR3 is TGCAGTGCTGGTTCAGCCCAGCATTTT. It translates to CSAGSAQHF.

This rearrangement joins TRBV20-1 to TRBJ2-7; D unclear. V was clipped by 5 bases and J by 2 bases, with 7 bases between them. The CDR3 has 11 residues. CDR1 is DFQATT, CDR2 SNEGSKA, per germline (reference sequence). In DNA form, the CDR3 reads TGCAGTGCTTGGGCCACCTACGAGCAGTACTTC. This codes for CSAWATYEQYF.

The chain has TRBV12-3 or TRBV12-4 and TRBJ1-1; D is ambiguous. The CDR3 is 12 residues long. V lost 2 bases and J 10 bases, leaving 11 bases between the germline ends. This CDR3 reads CASSLNMIRAFF. DNA of the CDR3: TGTGCCAGCAGTTTAAATATGATCAGAGCTTTCTTT.

The chain recombines TRBV11-3 with TRBJ1-2; TRBD1 is a possible D gene (6 bases). Germline CDR1 reads SGHNT; CDR2 reads YENEEA. Trimming removed 0 bases at V and 2 bases at J, with 7 bases between. CDR3 length equals 14 residues. Here the CDR3 DNA reads TGTGCCAGCAGCTTAGATCAGGGGAACTATGGCTACACCTTC. This sequence encodes CASSLDQGNYGYTF.

V usage is TRBV3-1 (or the pseudogene TRBV3-2) and J usage is TRBJ1-1; 9 nucleotides line up with TRBD1. Germline-derived CDR1 and CDR2 are LGHDT and YNNKEL (reference sequence). CDR3 size: 14 residues. Germline trimming cut 6 bases from V and 2 bases from J; bases unmatched to any gene: 4. The CDR3 protein is CASSPQGANTEAFF. In nucleotides, the CDR3 is TGTGCCAGCAGTCCACAGGGGGCTAACACTGAAGCTTTCTTT.

This CDR3 is CASSVGGQGSNTEAFF. CDR3 bases: TGTGCCAGCAGCGTAGGGGGACAGGGTTCGAACACTGAAGCTTTCTTT. This chain uses TRBV9 with TRBJ1-1; TRBD1 agrees at 9 bases. V lost 0 bases and J lost 1; bases outside the gene matches: 4. The CDR3 length is 16 residues. CDR1 and CDR2 (germline): SGDLS, YYNGEE.

V and J are TRBV4-1 and TRBJ2-7; 7 nucleotides agree with TRBD1. Germline V gene data show CDR1 as MGHRA and CDR2 as YSYEKL. CDR3 length equals 13 residues. V dropped 6 bases and J dropped 2; count of bases not matched to a gene: 4. The CDR3 DNA sequence: TGCGCCAGCAGTAGGGGGCAGACCTACGAGCAGTACTTC. Protein: CASSRGQTYEQYF.

CDR3 DNA: TGTGCCAGCAAGGTGGTCACTGAAGCTTTCTTT. This encodes CASKVVTEAFF. The chain couples TRBV2 to TRBJ1-1; D is unclear. Germline V gives CDR1 SNHLY, CDR2 FYNNEI. The V and J ends lost 7 bases and 4 bases respectively, with 7 bases between them. The CDR3 loop spans 11 amino acids.

For this clone: Other nucleotide sequences from this sample produce the same CDR3. The chain links TRBV5-1 to TRBJ2-2; the D is unclear. Germline V gives CDR1 SGHRS, CDR2 YFSETQ. V lost 0 bases and J 0 bases, leaving 9 bases between the germline ends. The CDR3 spans 16 residues. The CDR3 sequence: CASSLGHLANTGELFF. CDR3 in DNA: TGCGCCAGCAGCTTGGGGCACCTCGCGAACACCGGGGAGCTGTTTTTT.

The V call is TRBV7-9, the J call TRBJ1-1, with 8 bases lining up with TRBD1. The CDR3 sequence is 17 residues long. The V gene end was trimmed by 4 bases and the J gene end by 3 bases; junction bases not matched to a gene: 13. Germline lookup yields CDR1 SEHNR and CDR2 FQNEAQ (reference sequence). The CDR3 spells CASSSIGQGGLDTEAFF. The DNA for the CDR3 is TGTGCCAGCAGCTCAATAGGACAGGGTGGGTTGGACACTGAAGCTTTCTTT.

The rearrangement links TRBV4-2 to TRBJ2-1; D unresolved. This CDR3 has 15 residues. Trimming stripped 0 bases from V and 13 bases from J, with 19 bases between. CDR1 and CDR2 from the germline V gene are LGHNA and YNFKEQ. The CDR3 nucleotides read TGTGCCAGCAGCCAAGAAATGGTGGGAACCTCTACTCAGTTCTTC. This gives the protein CASSQEMVGTSTQFF.

V and J are TRBV11-3 and TRBJ2-7; no reliable D call. The CDR3 has 13 residues. In germline, CDR1 is SGHNT, CDR2 YENEEA. V was clipped by 5 bases and J by 3 bases, with 11 bases between them. The CDR3 loop is CASSPTSYYEQYV. DNA for the CDR3: TGTGCCAGCAGCCCCACGAGTTACTACGAGCAGTACGTC.